This T cell receptor beta chain was found in a study of glioma-infiltrating T cells after dendritic cell vaccination. The overall study: Samples are from glioblastoma patients in Phase I and II dendritic cell vaccine trials. Study-wide findings and caveats: Few patients contributed both blood and tumor specimens.

Time point noted: after dendritic cell vaccination, including at tumor progression/relapse. Only patients with spare fresh-frozen tumor and over two years of follow-up were included. PBMC sampling occurred before vaccination, two weeks after the third dose, and at progression. This clone has a single count. What it binds is not known. The CDR3 runs 13 residues. CDR1 is WNHNN and CDR2 is SYGVQD in the germline V gene (reference sequence). Trimming pared 10 bases from V and 3 bases from J, leaving 16 bases between. The protocol was immunoSEQ multiplex PCR, while the TCRdb copy is restricted to in-frame clones and leaves out a portion. The sample has more than 70,000 clones, around 90% seen once.

The sequencing used blood, collected after dendritic cell vaccination. The clonotype originates from a human donor with glioblastoma. V and J are TRBV10-1 and TRBJ2-7, with D perhaps TRBD2 (6 bases). CDR3 DNA: TGCGCCACCTCGCGGGGTTTTCTCTACGAGCAGTACTTC. Protein product: CATSRGFLYEQYF.